This is a list of T cell receptor beta chains from one sample in a study of T cells in Graves' hyperthyroidism and ophthalmopathy. Via MiXCR, TCRdb re-called the multiplex PCR reads, giving one row per CDR3 protein. The sample carries a few hundred thousand distinct CDR3 sequences, around 19% recorded once. Input material: blood. The receptors here all came from a man aged 45 to 65 with Graves' ophthalmopathy. Each CDR3 is given with its conserved first and last residue. D genes are given only for firm matches. Rows may omit the clone size; those that give it use once, few, many or a size class.

CDR3 protein	CDR3 DNA	J gene	D gene	clone size	V gene
CATSGGLVGIAGELFF	TGTGCCACCAGTGGGGGACTAGTAGGTATAGCCGGGGAGCTGTTTTTT	TRBJ2-2	TRBD2	.	TRBV24-1
CSARPLAGGGETQYF	TGCAGTGCTAGGCCTCTAGCGGGAGGGGGAGAGACCCAGTACTTC	TRBJ2-5	TRBD2	.	TRBV20-1
CASLSRPRAPGYTF	TGTGCCTCCCTTTCCCGACCCAGGGCTCCTGGCTACACCTTC	TRBJ1-2	.	many	TRBV28
CATSRGPPKYNEQFF	TGTGCCACCAGCAGAGGACCCCCAAAATACAATGAGCAGTTCTTC	TRBJ2-1	.	.	TRBV15
CASRATGVGGANVLTF	TGTGCCAGCAGGGCTACAGGAGTTGGTGGGGCCAACGTCCTGACTTTC	TRBJ2-6	.	many	TRBV6-1
CASSAANTEAFF	TGTGCCAGCAGTGCGGCGAACACTGAAGCTTTCTTT	TRBJ1-1	.	many	TRBV6-1
CSASASGVPNEQFF	TGCAGTGCTAGCGCCAGCGGGGTACCCAATGAGCAGTTCTTC	TRBJ2-1	TRBD2	many	TRBV20-1
CASSFGSNNEQYF	TGCGCCAGCAGCTTTGGTAGCAACAACGAGCAGTACTTC	TRBJ2-7	.	.	TRBV5-1
CASSLGGSFNEQFF	TGTGCCAGCAGCTTAGGGGGGTCATTCAATGAGCAGTTCTTC	TRBJ2-1	.	.	TRBV7-9
CASSADTWGGNQPQHF	TGTGCCAGCAGTGCCGACACATGGGGAGGCAATCAGCCCCAGCATTTT	TRBJ1-5	.	few	TRBV2
CASSGTGANYGYTF	TGTGCCAGCAGCGGGACAGGGGCTAACTATGGCTACACCTTC	TRBJ1-2	TRBD1	.	TRBV2
CASSHLGEGNSPLHF	TGCGCCAGCAGCCATCTCGGGGAAGGAAATTCACCCCTCCACTTT	TRBJ1-6	.	.	TRBV4-1
CASSLEGGPGPQHF	TGTGCCAGCAGTTTAGAGGGCGGCCCTGGGCCCCAGCATTTT	TRBJ1-5	.	few	TRBV27
CASSSAQTQYF	TGTGCCAGCAGCTCGGCGCAGACCCAGTACTTC	TRBJ2-5	.	.	TRBV11-2
CASRLGGRAYEQYF	TGTGCCAGCAGGTTAGGGGGTAGGGCCTACGAGCAGTACTTC	TRBJ2-7	.	many	TRBV28
CASSPTGGEQPQHF	TGTGCCAGCAGCCCCACAGGAGGGGAACAGCCCCAGCATTTT	TRBJ1-5	.	many	TRBV12-3/TRBV12-4
CATSRDRTVNQPQHF	TGTGCCACCAGCAGAGATAGGACGGTGAATCAGCCCCAGCATTTT	TRBJ1-5	.	.	TRBV15
CASSLGGGTRYNEQFF	TGTGCCAGCAGCTTGGGGGGGGGGACTAGGTACAATGAGCAGTTCTTC	TRBJ2-1	TRBD2	many	TRBV5-4
CAWSVAENQPQHF	TGTGCCTGGAGTGTAGCCGAGAATCAGCCCCAGCATTTT	TRBJ1-5	.	.	TRBV30
CASSRQGAGNSPLHF	TGTGCCAGCAGTCGACAGGGGGCGGGTAATTCACCCCTCCACTTT	TRBJ1-6	TRBD1	many	TRBV6-1
CASSVQGIGAYEQYF	TGTGCCAGCAGCGTACAGGGTATTGGGGCCTACGAGCAGTACTTC	TRBJ2-7	.	.	TRBV2
CASEGDTKNIQYF	TGTGCCAGCGAGGGGGATACCAAAAACATTCAGTACTTC	TRBJ2-4	.	.	TRBV28
CASSAPRTSEGKEQFF	TGCGCCAGCAGCGCCCCAAGGACTAGCGAAGGGAAGGAGCAGTTCTTC	TRBJ2-1	TRBD2	.	TRBV10-2
CSVVPGVSNQPQHF	TGCAGCGTTGTACCAGGGGTTAGCAATCAGCCCCAGCATTTT	TRBJ1-5	.	.	TRBV29-1
CATSPGGLLNSNQPQHF	TGTGCCACCAGTCCAGGGGGCTTGCTGAATAGCAATCAGCCCCAGCATTTT	TRBJ1-5	TRBD1	many	TRBV24-1
CASSQGVAGTQPQHF	TGTGCCAGCAGCCAGGGGGTCGCAGGGACGCAGCCCCAGCATTTT	TRBJ1-5	TRBD1	many	TRBV7-2
CASRKQSTPVGGGRSSYNEQFF	TGTGCCAGCAGGAAACAATCGACTCCGGTGGGGGGAGGGCGGAGCTCCTACAATGAGCAGTTCTTC	TRBJ2-1	TRBD2	few	TRBV2
CASSQDRGELFF	TGTGCCAGCAGCCAAGATAGGGGGGAGCTGTTTTTT	TRBJ2-2	.	few	TRBV3-1
CASSVTVASGNTIYF	TGTGCCAGCAGTGTGACGGTTGCCTCTGGAAACACCATATATTTT	TRBJ1-3	.	.	TRBV2
CAWSVRQGNEQYF	TGTGCCTGGAGTGTAAGGCAGGGCAACGAGCAGTACTTC	TRBJ2-7	.	many	TRBV30
CASGNPRGGAQETQYF	TGTGCCAGCGGCAACCCTAGAGGAGGGGCCCAAGAGACCCAGTACTTC	TRBJ2-5	.	once	TRBV27
CASSRGIKETQYF	TGTGCTAGCAGCCGGGGGATTAAAGAGACCCAGTACTTC	TRBJ2-5	.	few	TRBV7-7
CASSFPGRSYEQYF	TGTGCCAGCAGTTTTCCCGGGAGATCCTACGAGCAGTACTTC	TRBJ2-7	.	.	TRBV28
CAWSVPRLAGGRGDEQFF	TGTGCCTGGAGTGTCCCCAGGCTAGCGGGAGGGCGGGGCGATGAGCAGTTCTTC	TRBJ2-1	TRBD2	many	TRBV30
CASSERTSGANVLTF	TGTGCCAGCAGTGAACGAACTTCTGGGGCCAACGTCCTGACTTTC	TRBJ2-6	.	many	TRBV2
CASSVEGLGNEQFF	TGTGCCAGCAGCGTAGAGGGGTTAGGGAATGAGCAGTTCTTC	TRBJ2-1	.	.	TRBV9
CASTRGGAGVDTQYF	TGTGCCAGCACTCGAGGGGGAGCGGGAGTGGATACGCAGTATTTT	TRBJ2-3	TRBD2	.	TRBV6-1
CASSYRGNIQYF	TGTGCCAGCAGCTACAGGGGAAACATTCAGTACTTC	TRBJ2-4	TRBD1	.	TRBV28
CAITAGTPGELFF	TGTGCCATCACAGCGGGGACGCCCGGGGAGCTGTTTTTT	TRBJ2-2	TRBD2	many	TRBV10-3
CASSVRLAGEQFF	TGTGCCAGCAGCGTCCGACTAGCGGGGGAGCAGTTCTTC	TRBJ2-1	TRBD2	.	TRBV5-6
CASSPMADRVVSNEQFF	TGTGCCAGCTCACCAATGGCGGACAGGGTGGTGAGCAATGAGCAGTTCTTC	TRBJ2-1	TRBD1	many	TRBV18
CSVLTKNIQYF	TGCAGCGTTTTGACCAAAAACATTCAGTACTTC	TRBJ2-4	.	few	TRBV29-1
CASSPRRGPANIQYF	TGTGCCAGCAGCCCAAGGAGAGGGCCGGCAAACATTCAGTACTTC	TRBJ2-4	.	many	TRBV3-1
CAGSEDNEQFF	TGTGCCGGCTCGGAGGACAATGAGCAGTTCTTC	TRBJ2-1	.	many	TRBV2
CSVGRPASGYYNEQFF	TGCAGTGTGGGACGTCCGGCTAGCGGGTATTACAATGAGCAGTTCTTC	TRBJ2-1	TRBD2	few	TRBV20-1
CASSLGTAQETQYF	TGTGCCAGCAGCTTAGGGACAGCCCAAGAGACCCAGTACTTC	TRBJ2-5	.	many	TRBV11-2
CASSPGTGSGTEAFF	TGCGCCAGCAGCCCTGGGACAGGGTCTGGAACTGAAGCTTTCTTT	TRBJ1-1	TRBD1	many	TRBV5-1
CASSSGQTQGETQYF	TGCGCCAGCAGCTCAGGACAGACCCAAGGAGAGACCCAGTACTTC	TRBJ2-5	.	.	TRBV5-1
CASSPGTLLAKNIQYF	TGTGCCAGCAGCCCTGGGACATTACTAGCCAAAAACATTCAGTACTTC	TRBJ2-4	.	few	TRBV5-8